This TCR beta chain appears in the sequencing data of a study of blood T cell repertoires in COVID-19. Looking at the study overall: Samples representing acute and convalescent COVID-19 were sourced from the United States, Italy and Spain.

The protocol was immunoSEQ multiplex PCR, while the TCRdb copy is restricted to in-frame clones and leaves out a portion. Of tens of thousands of clones detected, roughly three quarters appear once; the ten largest clones hold 15% to 20%. This CDR3 region has 14 residues. Looked up from germline, CDR1 is LNHDA and CDR2 is SQIVND (reference sequence). J gave up 2 bases and V 6 bases, and 7 bases lay outside the gene matches. The sequenced sample consisted of peripheral blood. The rearrangement uses TRBV19 and TRBJ2-7, with 7 bases identical to TRBD2. The TCR was taken from a man in his sixties or seventies with acute or convalescent COVID-19. CDR3 residues: CASSSASGAYEQYF. The CDR3 nucleotides are TGTGCCAGTAGCTCCGCTAGCGGAGCCTACGAGCAGTACTTC.